This T cell receptor beta chain was recovered during a study of blood T cell repertoires in COVID-19. Turning to the study itself: Samples taken during acute and convalescent COVID-19 were collected in the United States, Italy and Spain. PBMCs, B-cell-depleted T cells, or T cells were the source of the cDNA or gDNA that made up the material.

Recruitment covered about two dozen US areas and drew participants whose ages spanned 18 to 89 years. The germline V gene encodes CDR1 SGHTA and CDR2 FQGNSA. Unmatched junction bases numbered 4, after V lost 1 base and J lost 5 bases. The CDR3 spans 15 residues. This clone appeared a few times. In the study's own analysis: The assay estimated nucleated cells by amplifying reference gene primers. Here immunoSEQ multiplex PCR was the method, and the copy in TCRdb shows in-frame clones only, minus some. V, J and clone size reflect that table, while D and trimming were determined from the DNA. The sample lists around 130,000 clones; 84% were seen once.

The sequence came from a man aged 40-50 years with acute COVID-19. Sequenced sample: PBMCs or T cells enriched from blood (not recorded which). The chain is built from TRBV7-2 and TRBJ2-3; TRBD2 matches 9 bases. Here the CDR3 reads CASSLGGGGRDTQYF. The CDR3 nucleotides read TGTGCCAGCAGCTTAGGCGGGGGGGGCAGAGATACGCAGTATTTT.